These 23 T cell receptor beta chains came from one sample sequenced in a study of cytomegalovirus exposure and HLA in healthy donors. A multiplex PCR was run with 60 Vbeta primers and 13 Jbeta primers. The method was immunoSEQ multiplex PCR; TCRdb's version includes in-frame clones alone and lacks a portion of them. Among more than 80,000 clones listed, under 75% were seen once. Sequencing was performed on PBMCs. These TCRs come from a human donor in good health.

This clone was observed a handful of times. This sequence joins TRBV6-1 and TRBJ2-2; 8 bases agree with TRBD2. V gave up 2 bases and J gave up 5 bases; unmatched junction bases: 7. CDR1 and CDR2 (germline): MNHNS, SASEGT. The CDR3 sequence is 16 residues long. In DNA, the CDR3 is TGTGCCAGCAGTGAACGAGCGGGGGCAAGAACCGGGGAGCTGTTTTTT. Amino acid sequence: CASSERAGARTGELFF.

V is TRBV7-9 and J is TRBJ2-7; D remains unclear. V was cut by 1 base and J by 3 bases, with 10 bases left in between. Germline V gene data show CDR1 as SEHNR and CDR2 as FQNEAQ (reference sequence). The CDR3 sequence is 14 residues long. CDR3 amino acids: CASSLEAAIYEQYF. In DNA, the CDR3 is TGTGCCAGCAGCTTAGAGGCGGCAATCTACGAGCAGTACTTC.

The chain employs TRBV11-3 and TRBJ1-1; no clear D gene. Germline V CDR1 and CDR2: SGHNT, YENEEA. V dropped 3 bases and J dropped 5 bases, with 10 bases sitting between them. The length of the CDR3 is 13 residues. The CDR3 reads CASSFNSGTEAFF. DNA for the CDR3: TGTGCCAGCAGCTTCAATTCGGGGACTGAAGCTTTCTTT.

The CDR3 reads CASSLGGGDYGYTF. Here the CDR3 DNA reads TGTGCCAGCAGTTTAGGCGGCGGAGACTATGGCTACACCTTC. This rearrangement joins TRBV27 to TRBJ1-2; no clear D gene. V lost 2 bases, J lost 3 bases, and 10 bases lay in between. Germline CDR1 reads MNHEY; CDR2 reads SMNVEV (reference sequence). The CDR3 extends over 14 amino acids.

CDR3 nucleotides: TGCGCCAGCAGCTCCGGGACAGGGGGCTCCTACAATGAGCAGTTCTTC. Translated, it gives CASSSGTGGSYNEQFF. The V and J genes are TRBV5-1 and TRBJ2-1; TRBD1 matches 11 bases. Germline CDR1 reads SGHRS; CDR2 reads YFSETQ. V trimming: 3 bases; J trimming: 0 bases; junction bases outside the gene matches: 2. This CDR3 spans 16 amino acids.

This rearrangement joins TRBV7-3 to TRBJ2-3; 9 bases match TRBD2. The CDR3 loop spans 17 amino acids. The J segment lost 0 bases and the V segment lost 3 bases, leaving 7 bases of the junction unmatched. The germline V gene has CDR1 SGHTA and CDR2 FQGTGA. CDR3 residues: CASSFGSGGTSTDTQYF. DNA for the CDR3: TGTGCCAGCAGCTTTGGTAGCGGGGGCACAAGCACAGATACGCAGTATTTT.

The chain uses TRBV10-3 and TRBJ1-6; TRBD1 matches at 9 bases. The junction had 9 bases not matched to a gene; V was cut back by 5 bases and J by 10 bases. In germline, CDR1 is ENHRY, CDR2 SYGVKD. The CDR3 sequence is 15 residues long. The CDR3 DNA follows: TGTGCCATCAGTTCCGAGGGACAGGGTAAATCACCCCTCCACTTT. Protein: CAISSEGQGKSPLHF.

This clone has just a few counts. The chain uses TRBV7-9 and TRBJ2-1, with 7 bases fitting TRBD2. The V gene end was trimmed by 2 bases and the J gene end by 2 bases; junction bases not matched to a gene: 6. This CDR3 comprises 16 residues. Germline assignment: CDR1 SEHNR and CDR2 FQNEAQ (reference sequence). CDR3 coding DNA: TGTGCCAGCAGCTTATCACTAGCGCCGACCTACAATGAGCAGTTCTTC. Translation: CASSLSLAPTYNEQFF.

The chain has TRBV5-1 and TRBJ1-1; D is possibly TRBD1 (5 bases). Trimming left V 2 bases short and J 4 bases short, with 12 bases between. Germline assignment: CDR1 SGHRS and CDR2 YFSETQ. The CDR3 has 14 amino acids. CDR3 coding DNA: TGCGCCAGCAGCTTCAGGGTAGGAACCACTGAAGCTTTCTTT. The encoded protein is CASSFRVGTTEAFF. Based on the CDR3 plus reference TRBV5-1 and TRBJ1-1, the full variable domain is KAGVTQTPRYLIKTRGQQVTLSCSPISGHRSVSWYQQTPGQGLQFLFEYFSETQRNKGNFPGRFSGRQFSNSRSEMNVSTLELGDSALYLCASSFRVGTTEAFFGQGTRLTVV.

This rearrangement joins TRBV6-4 to TRBJ1-2, with a possible D match to TRBD1 (5 bases). The CDR3 totals 18 residues. V gave up 0 bases and J gave up 0 bases, with 17 bases separating them. Germline loops: CDR1 MRHNA, CDR2 SNTAGT. CDR3 nucleotides: TGTGCCAGCAGTGACTCTTGGGGTGGGGCTACTACTAACTATGGCTACACCTTC. It yields the protein CASSDSWGGATTNYGYTF.

The J gene is TRBJ2-3, the V gene TRBV7-3; TRBD2 aligns across 13 bases. This CDR3 is 16 amino acids long. Trimming at V came to 5 bases and at J to 3 bases, leaving 5 bases not matched to a gene. CDR1 is SGHTA, CDR2 FQGTGA, per germline. This CDR3 is CASSAGLAGTTDTQYF. In DNA form, the CDR3 reads TGTGCCAGCAGCGCGGGACTAGCGGGGACGACAGATACGCAGTATTTT.

This CDR3 reads CASSYNRDSPLHF. CDR3 in DNA: TGTGCCAGCAGTTATAACAGGGATTCACCCCTCCACTTT. The gene calls are TRBV6-5 and TRBJ1-6, with a weak D call TRBD1 (6 bases). V dropped 3 bases and J dropped 8 bases, with 8 bases sitting between them. From germline, CDR1 is MNHEY and CDR2 SVGAGI. The CDR3 totals 13 residues.

J is TRBJ1-2 and V is TRBV7-3; 8 nucleotides align to TRBD1. V was clipped by 5 bases and J by 4 bases; unmatched bases: 9. CDR3 length equals 15 residues. Germline assignment: CDR1 SGHTA and CDR2 FQGTGA. Here the CDR3 DNA reads TGTGCCAGCAGCGCTGGGACAGGCTCTGTCTATGGCTACACCTTC. This codes for CASSAGTGSVYGYTF. Full variable domain (rest looked up from reference TRBV7-3 and TRBJ1-2): GAGVSQTPSNKVTEKGKYVELRCDPISGHTALYWYRQSLGQGPEFLIYFQGTGAADDSGLPNDRFFAVRPEGSVSTLKIQRTERGDSAVYLCASSAGTGSVYGYTFGSGTRLTVV.

The CDR3 DNA follows: TGTGCCAGCAGTTATTCCTCTAGCCAGATCCAGTACTTC. Translated, it gives CASSYSSSQIQYF. The chain recombines TRBV6-5 with TRBJ2-4; D is perhaps TRBD2 (5 bases). The germline CDR1 and CDR2 sequences are MNHEY and SVGAGI. The CDR3 is made up of 13 amino acids. V lost 3 bases and J lost 13, with 16 bases in between.

This clone was counted only a few times. The rearrangement uses TRBV5-1 and TRBJ2-3; TRBD1 agrees at 10 bases. With V trimmed by 4 bases and J by 4 bases, 6 bases remained unmatched. Germline values: CDR1 SGHRS, CDR2 YFSETQ. The CDR3 covers 15 residues. The CDR3, as DNA: TGCGCCAGCAGCCACGGACAGGGGGGACCAGATACGCAGTATTTT. The encoded protein is CASSHGQGGPDTQYF.

V is TRBV5-4 and J is TRBJ1-5; D remains unclear. Trimming took off 0 bases at V and 7 bases at J, with 8 bases between the two ends. Germline V gene data show CDR1 as SGHNT and CDR2 as YYREEE (reference sequence). This CDR3 has 13 residues. The CDR3 loop is CASSLAGTQPQHF. The CDR3 bases are TGTGCCAGCAGCTTGGCAGGAACGCAGCCCCAGCATTTT.

Notes on this clone: The germline gene is not matched at one end of the junction; a read error may be the cause. This sequence joins TRBV6-5 and TRBJ2-7, with D perhaps TRBD2 (6 bases). The CDR3 loop spans 15 amino acids. Germline V gene lookup returns CDR1 MNHEY and CDR2 SVGAGI. The CDR3 region has the DNA TGTGCCAGCAGGAAGGGACTCCCGGCGTCCTACGGGCAGTACTTC. It specifies CASRKGLPASYGQYF.

The rearrangement links TRBV29-1 to TRBJ2-3; 11 bases align to TRBD2. Trimming cost V 4 bases and J 0 bases; bases outside gene matches: 6. This CDR3 spans 16 amino acids. The germline CDR1 and CDR2 sequences are SQVTM and ANQGSEA. The CDR3 coding sequence is TGCAGCGTTGCGGGACTAGCGGAGGTTAGCACAGATACGCAGTATTTT. Translated, it gives CSVAGLAEVSTDTQYF.

The rearrangement joins TRBV10-1 to TRBJ2-5, with 7 bases matching TRBD1. The CDR3 contains 22 residues. CDR1 and CDR2 (germline): WNHNN, SYGVQD (reference sequence). Trimming at V came to 0 bases and at J to 1 base, leaving 23 bases not matched to a gene. CDR3 sequence (DNA): TGCGCCAGCAGTGAGTCGAAGGGTGGCCAAGAACGACAGGGAAGAAGCCAAGAGACCCAGTACTTC. Translation gives CASSESKGGQERQGRSQETQYF.

This clone was observed a few times. The rearrangement links TRBV7-9 to TRBJ2-3; D ambiguous. Trimming removed 1 base from V and 0 bases from J, with 14 bases in between. Per the germline V gene, CDR1 is SEHNR and CDR2 is FQNEAQ (reference sequence). The CDR3 runs to 17 residues. The CDR3 nucleotides are TGTGCCAGCAGCTTAGGCGGTCCCCTCCCTAGCACAGATACGCAGTATTTT. Translated, it gives CASSLGGPLPSTDTQYF.

This chain links TRBV5-4 with TRBJ2-7; the D gene is possibly TRBD2 (6 bases). CDR3 size: 15 residues. V lost 4 bases, J lost 6 bases, and 20 bases lay in between. The V gene's germline CDR1 is SGHNT and CDR2 YYREEE (reference sequence). DNA of the CDR3: TGTGCCAGCAGCGCCGACACTAGCTCGCGGCTCGAGCAGTACTTC. Amino acid sequence: CASSADTSSRLEQYF.

To note about this clone: Distinct nucleotide sequences in the sample also encode this CDR3. The chain uses TRBV5-1 and TRBJ1-2; 8 nucleotides line up with TRBD1. The CDR3 is 12 amino acids. Germline-derived CDR1 and CDR2 are SGHRS and YFSETQ. The J segment lost 8 bases and the V segment lost 4 bases, leaving 4 bases of the junction unmatched. The CDR3 is CASSPDRDGYTF. The CDR3 DNA follows: TGCGCCAGCAGCCCGGACAGGGACGGCTACACCTTC.

The sample holds a few counts of this clone. V gene TRBV27 combines with J gene TRBJ2-2; 7 bases line up with TRBD2. The J segment lost 6 bases and the V segment lost 2 bases, leaving 0 bases of the junction unmatched. Germline V gives CDR1 MNHEY, CDR2 SMNVEV (reference sequence). The length of the CDR3 is 13 residues. CDR3 coding DNA: TGTGCCAGCAGTTTAGGGGGGGCCGGGGAGCTGTTTTTT. This codes for CASSLGGAGELFF.